Presented here are 15 T cell receptor beta chains from one specimen sequenced in a study of response to subunit inactivated influenza vaccine. TCRdb re-derived calls from the RT-PCR reads in MiXCR, one entry per CDR3 protein. The sample has hundreds of thousands of distinct CDR3 sequences; around 13% are singletons. Sequences were derived from PBMCs from blood, sampled roughly 15 days before vaccination. These receptor sequences come from a man aged 50 to 60 who received an inactivated influenza vaccine.

This rearrangement joins TRBV20-1 to TRBJ2-4; 7 nucleotides match TRBD1. Per germline, CDR1 DFQATT and CDR2 SNEGSKA (reference sequence). This CDR3 has 18 amino acids. With 2 bases clipped from V and 2 bases from J, the junction kept 15 bases outside the gene matches. CDR3 in amino acids: CSARTGTVSSVTKNIQYF. CDR3 nucleotide sequence: TGCAGTGCTAGAACTGGGACAGTCAGCTCGGTTACCAAAAACATTCAGTACTTC.

The table lists this clonotype with many counts. This rearrangement joins TRBV6-1 to TRBJ2-1; TRBD2 matches 8 bases. V was clipped by 6 bases and J by 7 bases; unmatched bases: 5. The CDR3 sequence is 13 residues long. Germline V CDR1 and CDR2: MNHNS, SASEGT. CDR3 in amino acids: CASRAGGWNEQFF. Here the CDR3 DNA reads TGTGCCAGCAGGGCGGGAGGCTGGAATGAGCAGTTCTTC.

CDR3 in amino acids: CSARETRGRNSPLHF. The CDR3 DNA reads TGCAGTGCTAGAGAGACGCGGGGGAGAAATTCACCCCTCCACTTT. The chain recombines TRBV20-1 with TRBJ1-6; a weak D match, TRBD1 (5 bases). Germline V lookup: CDR1 DFQATT, CDR2 SNEGSKA (reference sequence). The germline V and J ends were trimmed by 0 bases and 7 bases, with 13 bases remaining between them. This CDR3 comprises 15 residues.

This chain uses TRBV10-3 with TRBJ2-2; 7 bases match TRBD2. Germline CDR1 ENHRY, CDR2 SYGVKD. The CDR3 extends over 16 amino acids. V gave up 4 bases and J gave up 2 bases; unmatched junction bases: 7. CDR3 region: CAISGWLAANTGELFF. The CDR3 region has the DNA TGTGCCATCAGTGGGTGGCTAGCGGCAAACACCGGGGAGCTGTTTTTT.

This clonotype turned up a few times. This rearrangement joins TRBV3-1 to TRBJ2-7; D is ambiguous. CDR3 length: 14 residues. V lost 0 bases to trimming and J lost 5 bases, with 11 bases between them. The germline CDR1 and CDR2 sequences are LGHDT and YNNKEL (reference sequence). The CDR3 sequence: CASSQDGIVDEQYF. CDR3 DNA sequence: TGTGCCAGCAGCCAAGACGGTATTGTGGACGAGCAGTACTTC.

This chain uses TRBV5-6 with TRBJ2-5; 8 bases map to TRBD2. The ends lost 6 bases at V and 5 bases at J; junction bases unmatched: 15. CDR3 length equals 16 residues. From germline, CDR1 is SGHDT and CDR2 YYEEEE. This CDR3 is CASTGGTSGKGETQYF. The CDR3 DNA follows: TGTGCCAGCACCGGAGGAACTAGCGGCAAAGGGGAGACCCAGTACTTC.

The V call is TRBV10-3, the J call TRBJ2-1; 9 bases map to TRBD1. The CDR3 covers 13 residues. V shed 10 bases, J shed 6 bases, and the junction held 7 bases outside the gene matches. From germline, CDR1 is ENHRY and CDR2 SYGVKD. DNA of the CDR3: TGTGCCAGCAACAGGGGGCCGGTCAATGAGCAGTTCTTC. This codes for CASNRGPVNEQFF.

This clonotype was counted between two and nine times. The chain carries TRBV15 and TRBJ2-1; no reliable D call. Germline loops: CDR1 LNHNV, CDR2 YYDKDF (reference sequence). This CDR3 is built from 13 residues. The ends were cut back, 2 bases at V and 8 bases at J, with 10 bases in the middle. The CDR3 is CATSRSNPDEQFF. The CDR3 DNA sequence: TGTGCCACCAGCAGATCTAACCCGGATGAGCAGTTCTTC.

There are a few counts of this clonotype. The rearrangement links TRBV5-1 to TRBJ2-6; D is unresolved. Trimming left V 3 bases short and J 4 bases short, with 11 bases between. This CDR3 comprises 15 residues. Looked up from germline, CDR1 is SGHRS and CDR2 is YFSETQ. The CDR3 sequence: CASSYRLGGANVLTF. The CDR3 DNA follows: TGCGCCAGCAGCTACCGGCTGGGGGGGGCCAACGTCCTGACTTTC. Based on the CDR3 plus reference TRBV5-1 and TRBJ2-6, the full variable domain is KAGVTQTPRYLIKTRGQQVTLSCSPISGHRSVSWYQQTPGQGLQFLFEYFSETQRNKGNFPGRFSGRQFSNSRSEMNVSTLELGDSALYLCASSYRLGGANVLTFGAGSRLTVL.

The DNA for the CDR3 is TGCGCCAGCAGCCAAGAAATCGGAATCGGGAGTATTGCTTATGGCTACACCTTC. Translation gives CASSQEIGIGSIAYGYTF. The chain employs TRBV4-3 and TRBJ1-2; D not certain. The CDR3 has 18 residues. Trimming pared 0 bases from V and 5 bases from J, leaving 22 bases between. The germline V gene encodes CDR1 LGHNA and CDR2 YSLEER.

Only a few counts were recorded for this clonotype. The chain combines TRBV29-1 with TRBJ1-3; 7 bases agree with TRBD1. Germline CDR1 SQVTM, CDR2 ANQGSEA. The CDR3 loop spans 14 amino acids. V dropped 4 bases and J dropped 0; count of bases not matched to a gene: 3. The CDR3 DNA reads TGCAGCGTTGGGGACAGCCTCTCTGGAAACACCATATATTTT. This codes for CSVGDSLSGNTIYF.

This clonotype was detected only a few times. This chain connects TRBV29-1 to TRBJ1-1; no clear D. V gave up 4 bases and J gave up 0 bases, with 9 bases separating them. The CDR3 consists of 13 residues. CDR1 and CDR2 (germline): SQVTM, ANQGSEA. CDR3 nucleotide sequence: TGCAGCGTTGCCAGTATTCTGAACACTGAAGCTTTCTTT. This translates into CSVASILNTEAFF.

This chain connects TRBV28 to TRBJ1-2; TRBD1 might be the D (5 bases). The germline gives CDR1 MDHEN, CDR2 SYDVKM. The ends were cut back, 5 bases at V and 4 bases at J, with 14 bases in the middle. The CDR3 sequence is 14 residues long. In DNA form, the CDR3 reads TGTGCCAGCAGTCCCTCTCCAGGGACCTATGGCTACACCTTC. Its translation is CASSPSPGTYGYTF.

This clonotype has ten or more counts. The genes are TRBV7-9 and TRBJ2-7; 7 bases align to TRBD1. This CDR3 region has 13 residues. The germline CDR1 and CDR2 sequences are SEHNR and FQNEAQ (reference sequence). V shed 5 bases and J 0 bases; nucleotides not matched to a gene: 1. The CDR3 DNA reads TGTGCCAGCAGCCGGGACAGCTCCTACGAGCAGTACTTC. Protein sequence: CASSRDSSYEQYF.

The chain links TRBV15 to TRBJ2-7; D remains unclear. In germline, CDR1 is LNHNV, CDR2 YYDKDF (reference sequence). This CDR3 has 14 residues. V lost 2 bases to trimming and J lost 0 bases, with 8 bases between them. The CDR3: CATSRRRLSYEQYF. The CDR3 DNA sequence: TGTGCCACCAGCAGAAGAAGGCTCTCCTACGAGCAGTACTTC.